This T cell receptor (beta chain) was profiled in a study of graft-versus-host responses after intestinal transplantation. Background on the study: The whole recipient group had anti-thymocyte globulin induction followed by tacrolimus and steroids for around three years.

About this clone: Its antigen is as yet unknown.

Clones were read by immunoSEQ multiplex PCR, and TCRdb kept only the in-frame ones, dropping some. This table has some 93,000 clones, about 91% appearing once. The CDR3 consists of 14 residues. Trimming cost V 7 bases and J 5 bases; bases outside gene matches: 6. The germline V gene encodes CDR1 MNHNS and CDR2 SASEGT. Study results and caveats: Allograft graft-versus-host to host-versus-graft clonal ratios ran high in patients with graft-donor T cell macrochimerism.

The material was unstimulated CD8+ T cells sorted from spleen or lymph node cells, obtained before intestinal transplant. The J gene is TRBJ2-1, the V gene TRBV6-1; 9 nucleotides line up with TRBD2. The clonotype was recovered from a human donor who received an intestinal transplant. The CDR3 loop is CASTLTSGHNEQFF. CDR3 sequence (DNA): TGTGCCAGCACGTTGACTAGCGGCCACAATGAGCAGTTCTTC.